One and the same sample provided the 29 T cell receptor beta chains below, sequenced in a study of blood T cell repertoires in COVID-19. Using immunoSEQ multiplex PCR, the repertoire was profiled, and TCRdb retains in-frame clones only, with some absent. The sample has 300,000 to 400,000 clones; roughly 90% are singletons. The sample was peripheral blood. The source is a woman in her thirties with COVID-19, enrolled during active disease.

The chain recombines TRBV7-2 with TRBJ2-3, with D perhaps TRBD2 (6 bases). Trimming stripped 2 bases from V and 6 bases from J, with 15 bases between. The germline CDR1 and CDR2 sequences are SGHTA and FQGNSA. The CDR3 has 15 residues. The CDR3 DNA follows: TGTGCCAGCAGCTTAATAGCGGAGCCCGCCGATACGCAGTATTTT. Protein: CASSLIAEPADTQYF.

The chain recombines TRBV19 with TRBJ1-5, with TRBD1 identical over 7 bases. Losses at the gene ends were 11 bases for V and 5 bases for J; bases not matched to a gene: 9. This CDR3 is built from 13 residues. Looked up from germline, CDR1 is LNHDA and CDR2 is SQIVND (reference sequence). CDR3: CAVARDRDQPQHF. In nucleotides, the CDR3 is TGTGCCGTAGCCCGGGACAGAGATCAGCCCCAGCATTTT.

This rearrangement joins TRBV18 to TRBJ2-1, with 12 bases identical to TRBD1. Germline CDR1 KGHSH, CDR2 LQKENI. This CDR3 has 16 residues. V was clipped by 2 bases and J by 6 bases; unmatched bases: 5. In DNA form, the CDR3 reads TGTGCCAGCTCACCATCCCCGGGACAGGGGGCCAATGAGCAGTTCTTC. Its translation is CASSPSPGQGANEQFF.

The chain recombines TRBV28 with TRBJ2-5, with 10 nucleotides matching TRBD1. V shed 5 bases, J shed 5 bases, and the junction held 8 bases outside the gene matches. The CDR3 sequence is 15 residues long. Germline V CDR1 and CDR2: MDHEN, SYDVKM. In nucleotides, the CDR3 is TGTGCCAGCAGTCCAGGGACAGGGGAAGACGAGACCCAGTACTTC. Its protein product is CASSPGTGEDETQYF.

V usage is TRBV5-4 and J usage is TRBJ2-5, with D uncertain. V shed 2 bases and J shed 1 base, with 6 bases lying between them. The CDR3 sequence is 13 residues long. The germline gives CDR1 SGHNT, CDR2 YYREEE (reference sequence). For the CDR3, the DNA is TGTGCCAGCAGCTTTAGTCCCCAAGAGACCCAGTACTTC. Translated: CASSFSPQETQYF.

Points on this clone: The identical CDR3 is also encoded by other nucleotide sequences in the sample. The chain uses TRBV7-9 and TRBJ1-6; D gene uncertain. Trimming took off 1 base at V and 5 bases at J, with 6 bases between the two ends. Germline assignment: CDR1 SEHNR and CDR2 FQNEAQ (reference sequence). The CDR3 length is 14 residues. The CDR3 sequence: CASSLGQDNSPLHF. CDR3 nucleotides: TGTGCCAGCAGCTTAGGGCAGGATAATTCACCCCTCCACTTT.

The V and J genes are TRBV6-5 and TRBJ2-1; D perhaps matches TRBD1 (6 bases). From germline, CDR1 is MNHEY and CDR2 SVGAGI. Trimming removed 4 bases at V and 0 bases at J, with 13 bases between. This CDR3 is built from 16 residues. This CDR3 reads CASSSFTGSSYNEQFF. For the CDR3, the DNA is TGTGCCAGCAGTTCGTTTACAGGGAGCTCCTACAATGAGCAGTTCTTC.

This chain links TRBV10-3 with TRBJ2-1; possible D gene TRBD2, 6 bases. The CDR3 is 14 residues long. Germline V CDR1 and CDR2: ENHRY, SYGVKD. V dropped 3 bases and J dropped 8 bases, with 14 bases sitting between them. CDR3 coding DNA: TGTGCCATCAGTGATGCCGGAGGGGAGGATGAGCAGTTCTTC. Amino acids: CAISDAGGEDEQFF.

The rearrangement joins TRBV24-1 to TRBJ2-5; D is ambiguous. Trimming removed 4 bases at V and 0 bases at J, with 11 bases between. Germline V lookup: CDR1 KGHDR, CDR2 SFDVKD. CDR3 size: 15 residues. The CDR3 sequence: CATSDPPGYQETQYF. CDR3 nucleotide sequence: TGTGCCACCAGTGACCCCCCAGGATACCAAGAGACCCAGTACTTC.

This CDR3 reads CASSQGNGGAWSTDTQYF. CDR3 nucleotide sequence: TGTGCCAGCAGCCAAGGGAATGGGGGGGCATGGAGCACAGATACGCAGTATTTT. J is TRBJ2-3 and V is TRBV4-2; the D gene is possibly TRBD2 (7 bases). CDR1 is LGHNA and CDR2 is YNFKEQ in the germline V gene. V was clipped by 1 base and J by 0 bases, with 17 bases between them. This CDR3 region has 18 residues.

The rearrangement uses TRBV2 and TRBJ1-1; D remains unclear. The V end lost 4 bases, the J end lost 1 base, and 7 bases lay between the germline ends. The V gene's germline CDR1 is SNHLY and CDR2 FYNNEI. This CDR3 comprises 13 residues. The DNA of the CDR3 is TGTGCCAGCAGTGGCCTTAGGAACACTGAAGCTTTCTTT. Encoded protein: CASSGLRNTEAFF.

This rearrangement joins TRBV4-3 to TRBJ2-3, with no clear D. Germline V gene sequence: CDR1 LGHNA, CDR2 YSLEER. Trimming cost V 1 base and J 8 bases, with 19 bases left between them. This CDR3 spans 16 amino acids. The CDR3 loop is CASSQVSKPFSGTQYF. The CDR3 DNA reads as TGCGCCAGCAGCCAAGTCTCCAAACCTTTTAGTGGTACGCAGTATTTT.

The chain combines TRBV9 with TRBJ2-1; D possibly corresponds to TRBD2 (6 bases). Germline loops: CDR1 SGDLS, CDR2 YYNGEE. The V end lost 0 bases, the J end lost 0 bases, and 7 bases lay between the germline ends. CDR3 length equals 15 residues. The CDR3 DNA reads TGTGCCAGCAGCGTAGGCGGGATCTCCTACAATGAGCAGTTCTTC. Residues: CASSVGGISYNEQFF.

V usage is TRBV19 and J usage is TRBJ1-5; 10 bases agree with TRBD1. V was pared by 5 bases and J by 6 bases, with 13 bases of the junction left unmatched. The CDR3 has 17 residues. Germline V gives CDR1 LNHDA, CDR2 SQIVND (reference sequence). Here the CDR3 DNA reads TGTGCCAGTAGTGGCCGGGACAGGGGACGGGGGAGTCAGCCCCAGCATTTT. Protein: CASSGRDRGRGSQPQHF.

This chain's CDR3 is CALDTSGAEQFF. For the CDR3, the DNA is TGTGCCTTAGATACTAGCGGGGCGGAGCAGTTCTTC. This chain joins TRBV30 and TRBJ2-1; 10 bases are shared with TRBD2. Unmatched junction bases numbered 7, after V lost 7 bases and J lost 10 bases. CDR3 length: 12 amino acids. The V gene's germline CDR1 is GTSNPN and CDR2 SVGIG (reference sequence).

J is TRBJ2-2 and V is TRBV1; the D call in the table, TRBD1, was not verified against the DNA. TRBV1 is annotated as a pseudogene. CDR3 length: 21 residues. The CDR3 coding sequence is TGCACCAGCAGCCAAGAATGGCAGTCCGGGACAGGGTTCTTGAACACCGGGGAGCTGTTTTTT. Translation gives CTSSQEWQSGTGFLNTGELFF.

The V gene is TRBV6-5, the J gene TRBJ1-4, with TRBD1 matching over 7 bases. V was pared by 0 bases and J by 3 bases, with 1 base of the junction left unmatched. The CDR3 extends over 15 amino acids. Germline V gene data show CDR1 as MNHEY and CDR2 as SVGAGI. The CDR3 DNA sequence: TGTGCCAGCAGTTACTCGGGACAGCCTAATGAAAAACTGTTTTTT. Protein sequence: CASSYSGQPNEKLFF.

CDR3 nucleotide sequence: TGCGCCAGCAGCTCTGGACAGGGGGCTGCGGAGACCCAGTACTTC. Protein product: CASSSGQGAAETQYF. The rearrangement uses TRBV5-1 and TRBJ2-5; 11 positions match TRBD1. Germline lookup yields CDR1 SGHRS and CDR2 YFSETQ. J was trimmed by 5 bases and V by 3 bases; bases with no gene match: 6. CDR3 size: 15 residues.

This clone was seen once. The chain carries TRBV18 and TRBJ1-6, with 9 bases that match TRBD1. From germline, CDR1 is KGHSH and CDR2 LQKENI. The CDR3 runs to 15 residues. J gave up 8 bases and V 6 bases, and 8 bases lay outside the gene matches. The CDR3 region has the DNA TGTGCCAGCTCGTCCCAGGGACAGGGCTATTCACCCCTCCACTTT. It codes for CASSSQGQGYSPLHF.

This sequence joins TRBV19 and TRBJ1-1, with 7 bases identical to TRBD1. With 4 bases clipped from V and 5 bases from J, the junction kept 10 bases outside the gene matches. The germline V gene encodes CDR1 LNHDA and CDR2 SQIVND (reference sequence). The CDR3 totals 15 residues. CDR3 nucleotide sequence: TGTGCCAGTAGTACCCAGGGGGTAGGTGGGACTGAAGCTTTCTTT. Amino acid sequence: CASSTQGVGGTEAFF.

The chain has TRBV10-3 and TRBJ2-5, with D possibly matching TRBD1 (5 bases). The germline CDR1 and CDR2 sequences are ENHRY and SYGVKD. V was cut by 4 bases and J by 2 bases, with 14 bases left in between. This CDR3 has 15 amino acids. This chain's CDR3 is CAISASGQGQETQYF. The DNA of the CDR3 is TGTGCCATCAGTGCGTCTGGTCAGGGACAAGAGACCCAGTACTTC.

CDR3 region: CASSSTGTGPHEQYF. CDR3 nucleotides: TGTGCCAGCAGCTCAACCGGGACAGGTCCCCACGAGCAGTACTTC. The chain is built from TRBV5-4 and TRBJ2-7, with 8 bases matching TRBD1. This CDR3 has 15 amino acids. The V gene's germline CDR1 is SGHNT and CDR2 YYREEE (reference sequence). J gave up 5 bases and V 3 bases, and 10 bases lay outside the gene matches.

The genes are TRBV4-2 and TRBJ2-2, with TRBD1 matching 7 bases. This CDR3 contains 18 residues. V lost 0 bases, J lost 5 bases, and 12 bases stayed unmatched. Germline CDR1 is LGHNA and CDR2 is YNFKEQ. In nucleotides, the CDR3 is TGTGCCAGCAGCCAAGATACTTGGGAACAGGGGTTGACCGGGGAGCTGTTTTTT. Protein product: CASSQDTWEQGLTGELFF.

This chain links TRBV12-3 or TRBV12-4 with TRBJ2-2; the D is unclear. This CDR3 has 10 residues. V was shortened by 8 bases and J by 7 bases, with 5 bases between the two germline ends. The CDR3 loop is CASSGGELFF. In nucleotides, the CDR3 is TGTGCCAGCTCGGGCGGGGAGCTGTTTTTT.

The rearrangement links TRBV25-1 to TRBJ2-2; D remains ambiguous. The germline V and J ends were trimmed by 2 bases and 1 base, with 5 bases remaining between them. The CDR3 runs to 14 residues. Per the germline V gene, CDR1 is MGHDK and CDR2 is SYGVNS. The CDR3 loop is CASSELRNTGELFF. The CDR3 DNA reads TGTGCCAGCAGTGAACTCAGGAACACCGGGGAGCTGTTTTTT.

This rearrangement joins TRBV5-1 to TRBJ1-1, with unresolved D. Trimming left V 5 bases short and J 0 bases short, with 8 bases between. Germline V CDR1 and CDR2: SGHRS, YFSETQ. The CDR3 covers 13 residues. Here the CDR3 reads CASRAELNTEAFF. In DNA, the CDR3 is TGCGCCAGCAGGGCTGAACTGAACACTGAAGCTTTCTTT.

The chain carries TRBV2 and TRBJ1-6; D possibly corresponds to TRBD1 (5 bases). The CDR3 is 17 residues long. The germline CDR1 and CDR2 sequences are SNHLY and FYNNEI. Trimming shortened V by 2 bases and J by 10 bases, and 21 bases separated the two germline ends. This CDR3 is CASSELSGASSRSPLHF. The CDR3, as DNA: TGTGCCAGCAGTGAACTAAGTGGGGCATCGTCTAGGTCACCCCTCCACTTT.

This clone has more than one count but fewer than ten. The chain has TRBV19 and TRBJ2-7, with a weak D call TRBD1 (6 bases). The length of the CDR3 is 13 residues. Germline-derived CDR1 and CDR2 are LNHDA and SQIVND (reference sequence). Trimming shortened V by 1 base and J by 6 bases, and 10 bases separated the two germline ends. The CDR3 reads CASSIVGAGEQYV. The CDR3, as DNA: TGTGCCAGTAGTATAGTGGGGGCAGGCGAGCAGTACGTC.

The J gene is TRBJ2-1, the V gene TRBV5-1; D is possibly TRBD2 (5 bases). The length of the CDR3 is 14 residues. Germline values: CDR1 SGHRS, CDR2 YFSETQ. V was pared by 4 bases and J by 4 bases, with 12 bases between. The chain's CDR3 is CASSPAAVYNEQFF. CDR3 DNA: TGCGCCAGCAGCCCCGCAGCGGTATACAATGAGCAGTTCTTC.